Following are 4 T cell receptor beta chains from one sample sequenced in a study of T cell changes during pregnancy in multiple sclerosis. Clones were read by immunoSEQ multiplex PCR, and TCRdb kept only the in-frame ones, dropping some. The sample has roughly 80,000 clones, just over 90% seen once; the top ten hold approximately 1.4%. This sample comprised peripheral blood, obtained before pregnancy. These receptors were taken from a female donor with multiple sclerosis, enrolled in a pregnancy study.

The V and J genes are TRBV13 and TRBJ1-2; 8 bases line up with TRBD1. V trimming: 2 bases; J trimming: 4 bases; junction bases outside the gene matches: 9. The CDR3 has 16 residues. In germline, CDR1 is PRHDT, CDR2 FYEKMQ (reference sequence). This CDR3 reads CASSLRGQGALYGYTF. CDR3 coding DNA: TGTGCCAGCAGCTTAAGGGGTCAGGGGGCCCTCTATGGCTACACCTTC.

V gene TRBV10-2 combines with J gene TRBJ2-1, with 14 bases that match TRBD2. With 1 base clipped from V and 7 bases from J, the junction kept 3 bases outside the gene matches. The germline V gene has CDR1 WSHSY and CDR2 SAAADI. This CDR3 comprises 16 residues. The CDR3, as DNA: TGCGCCAGCAGTGAGTTCGGACTAGCGGGGGGTAATGAGCAGTTCTTC. Its protein is CASSEFGLAGGNEQFF.

The chain couples TRBV5-1 to TRBJ1-5; D perhaps matches TRBD1 (6 bases). There are 15 residues in the CDR3. Per germline, CDR1 SGHRS and CDR2 YFSETQ. The V and J ends lost 0 bases and 0 bases respectively, with 7 bases between them. CDR3 DNA sequence: TGCGCCAGCAGCTTGGCAGGGGATAGCAATCAGCCCCAGCATTTT. It specifies CASSLAGDSNQPQHF.

The genes are TRBV5-5 and TRBJ1-4; D remains ambiguous. Trimming pared 5 bases from V and 2 bases from J, leaving 16 bases between. This CDR3 has 16 residues. In germline, CDR1 is SGHKS, CDR2 YYEKEE (reference sequence). The chain's CDR3 is CASRSTPAGTNEKLFF. In DNA form, the CDR3 reads TGTGCCAGCAGATCGACTCCAGCGGGGACTAATGAAAAACTGTTTTTT.